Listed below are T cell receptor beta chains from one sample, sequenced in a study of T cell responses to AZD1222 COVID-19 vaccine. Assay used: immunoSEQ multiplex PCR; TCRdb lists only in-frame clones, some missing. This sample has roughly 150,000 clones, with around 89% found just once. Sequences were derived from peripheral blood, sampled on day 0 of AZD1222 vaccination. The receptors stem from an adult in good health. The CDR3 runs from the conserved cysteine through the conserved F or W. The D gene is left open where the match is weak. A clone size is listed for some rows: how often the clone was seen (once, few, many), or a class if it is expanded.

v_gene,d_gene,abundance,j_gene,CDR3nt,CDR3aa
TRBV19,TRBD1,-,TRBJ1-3,TGTGCCACCCGGGACAGGGGGGTGGAAAACACCATATATTTT,CATRDRGVENTIYF
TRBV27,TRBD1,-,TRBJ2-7,TGTGCCAGCAGTACTAACAGGGGCAGTGGCTCCTACGAGCAGTACTTC,CASSTNRGSGSYEQYF
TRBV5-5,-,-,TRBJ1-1,TGTGCCAGCAGCTTGGTGCTGGGATCCAACACTGAAGCTTTCTTT,CASSLVLGSNTEAFF
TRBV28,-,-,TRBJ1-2,TGTGCCAGCCTTGCCGGGGGGCCTGATGGCTATGGCTACACCTTC,CASLAGGPDGYGYTF
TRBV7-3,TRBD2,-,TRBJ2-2,TGTGCCAGCAGCATCTTAGCGGGAGGGGTGAACACCGGGGAGCTGTTTTTT,CASSILAGGVNTGELFF
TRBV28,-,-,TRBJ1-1,TGTGCCAGCAGTTTCCAGATGAACACTGAAGCTTTCTTT,CASSFQMNTEAFF
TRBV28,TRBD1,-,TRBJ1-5,TGTGCCTCCCAGGGCCACAGGGGAGTTGGTGATCAGCCCCAGCATTTT,CASQGHRGVGDQPQHF
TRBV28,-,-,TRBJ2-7,TGTGCCAGCGGGGGCGGCTCGCTTCGGGGGGAGCAGTACTTC,CASGGGSLRGEQYF
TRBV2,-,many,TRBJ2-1,TGTGCCAGCAGTGGAGGGACAACTAATGAGCAGTTCTTC,CASSGGTTNEQFF
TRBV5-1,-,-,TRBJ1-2,TGCGCCAGCAGCTCCCGGGACTGGCAAAGTATCGATGGCTACACCTTC,CASSSRDWQSIDGYTF
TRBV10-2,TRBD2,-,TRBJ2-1,TGCGCCAGCAGTGATATAACTAGCGGGAGGAAATACAATGAGCAGTTCTTC,CASSDITSGRKYNEQFF
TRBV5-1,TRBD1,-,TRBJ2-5,TGCGCCAGCAGCTTGGGGGGGGGACAGGGCTCCGAGACCCAGTACTTC,CASSLGGGQGSETQYF
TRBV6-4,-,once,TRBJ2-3,TGTGCCAGCAGTGACTTGCCCGGCTCTAGCACAGATACGCAGTATTTT,CASSDLPGSSTDTQYF
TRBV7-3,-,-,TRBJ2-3,TGTGCCAGCAGCCTTTACTCGGAAAATACGCAGTATTTT,CASSLYSENTQYF
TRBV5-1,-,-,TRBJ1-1,TGCGCCAGCAGCTTGGGGGCAGGAGCCATGAACACTGAAGCTTTCTTT,CASSLGAGAMNTEAFF
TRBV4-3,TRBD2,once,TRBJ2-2,TGCGCCAGCAGCCCACTAGCGGGAGGAAACACCGGGGAGCTGTTTTTT,CASSPLAGGNTGELFF
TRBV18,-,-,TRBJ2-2,TGTGCCAGCTCACCTCGCCAGACCGGGGAGCTGTTTTTT,CASSPRQTGELFF
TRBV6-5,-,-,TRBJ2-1,TGTGCCAGCAGTTACACAGGATCCTCCTACAATGAGCAGTTCTTC,CASSYTGSSYNEQFF
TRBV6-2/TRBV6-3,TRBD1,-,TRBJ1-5,TGTGCCAGCAGCTCCAGGGGACAGGGCAATCAGCCCCAGCATTTT,CASSSRGQGNQPQHF
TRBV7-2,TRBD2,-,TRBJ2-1,TGTGCCAGCAGCCTCCAAAGCGGGAGTAACGATGAGCAGTTCTTC,CASSLQSGSNDEQFF
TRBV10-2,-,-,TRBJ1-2,TGCGCCAGCAGTGAGGACAGAACTAACTATGGCTACACCTTC,CASSEDRTNYGYTF
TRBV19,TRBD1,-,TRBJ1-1,TGTGCCAGTAGTATGGACAGGGTGTCGGACACTGAAGCTTTCTTT,CASSMDRVSDTEAFF
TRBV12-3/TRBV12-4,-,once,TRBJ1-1,TGTGCCAGCAAGCGCCAGCGTAACACTGAAGCTTTCTTT,CASKRQRNTEAFF
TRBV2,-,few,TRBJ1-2,TGTGCCAGCAGCGGACTGATGAGGGGGGAGGGTGGCTACACCTTC,CASSGLMRGEGGYTF
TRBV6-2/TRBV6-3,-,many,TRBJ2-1,TGTGCCAGCAGTGAGAACCCCTACAATGAGCAGTTCTTC,CASSENPYNEQFF
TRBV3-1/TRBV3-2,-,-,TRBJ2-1,TGTGCCAGCAGCCAAATGTCCGGGAATGAGCAGTTCTTC,CASSQMSGNEQFF
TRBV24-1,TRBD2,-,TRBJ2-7,TGTGCCACCAGTGATTTTCTTGGACTAGCGGGAGAACGGTACGAGCAGTACTTC,CATSDFLGLAGERYEQYF
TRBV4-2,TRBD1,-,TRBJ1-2,TGTGCCAGCAGCCAAGATCCCCATACTACTACAGGGGTAGGCTATGGCTACACCTTC,CASSQDPHTTTGVGYGYTF
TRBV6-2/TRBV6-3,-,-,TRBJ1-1,TGTGCCAGCAGTTACGCGGGCACCATGAACACTGAAGCTTTCTTT,CASSYAGTMNTEAFF
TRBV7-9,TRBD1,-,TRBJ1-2,TGTGCCAGCAGCTGGGGACAGGGGGGTTATGGCTACACCTTC,CASSWGQGGYGYTF
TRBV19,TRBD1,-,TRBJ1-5,TGTGCCAGTGACGAAGACCGGGACAGGGGCCTTCTTTTTCGCGATCAGCCCCAGCATTTT,CASDEDRDRGLLFRDQPQHF
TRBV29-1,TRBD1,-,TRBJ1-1,TGCAGCGTCCCGGGACAGGGGAGGAACACTGAAGCTTTCTTT,CSVPGQGRNTEAFF
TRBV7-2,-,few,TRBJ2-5,TGTGCCAGCAGCTCGTCTTTGGGTAGTAGAAAGACCCAGTACTTC,CASSSSLGSRKTQYF
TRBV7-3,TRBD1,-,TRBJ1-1,TGTGCCAGCAGCCTACGACAGGGGTCACGAGCTTTCTTT,CASSLRQGSRAFF
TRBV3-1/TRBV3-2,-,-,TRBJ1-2,TGTGCCAGCAGCCAAGGCCTTGGGACCGCATATGGCTACACCTTC,CASSQGLGTAYGYTF
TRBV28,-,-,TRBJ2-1,TGTGCCAGCCGTCCGCCAGGCTCCTACAATGAGCAGTTCTTC,CASRPPGSYNEQFF
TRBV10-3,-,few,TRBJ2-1,TGTGCCATCAGTGATGTGGGGGCAGGTGAGCAGTTCTTC,CAISDVGAGEQFF
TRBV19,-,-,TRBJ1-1,TGTGCCAGTAGTATTACGGGAACAGATGAAGCTTTCTTT,CASSITGTDEAFF
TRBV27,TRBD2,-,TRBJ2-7,TGTGCCAGCATTATACCGGGACTAGCGTATCCCTCCTACGAGCAGTACTTC,CASIIPGLAYPSYEQYF
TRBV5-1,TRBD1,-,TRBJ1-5,TGCGCCAGCAGCTTGGATACAGGGGCCAATCAGCCTCAGCATTTT,CASSLDTGANQPQHF
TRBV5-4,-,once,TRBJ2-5,TGTGCCAGCAGCTTGGGGATTGGACAGCAAGAGACCCAGTACTTC,CASSLGIGQQETQYF
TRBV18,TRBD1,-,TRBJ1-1,TGTGCCAGCTCACCACTGATCGGACAGGGTGCGACTGAAGCTTTCTTT,CASSPLIGQGATEAFF
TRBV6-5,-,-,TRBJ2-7,TGTGCCAGCAGTTATAGTTATTCGCAGGCTTCCTACGAGCAGTACTTC,CASSYSYSQASYEQYF
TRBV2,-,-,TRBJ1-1,TGTGCCAGCAGCCTAACAGGGTTCGCTGAAGCTTTCTTT,CASSLTGFAEAFF
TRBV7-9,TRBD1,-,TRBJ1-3,TGTGCCAGCAGCAGGGACAGCTCTGGAAACACCATATATTTT,CASSRDSSGNTIYF
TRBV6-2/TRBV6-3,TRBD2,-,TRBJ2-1,TGTGCCAGCAGTTCCCTCAGTATGACTAGCGGGTTATACAATGAGCAGTTCTTC,CASSSLSMTSGLYNEQFF
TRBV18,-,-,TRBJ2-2,TGTGCCAGCTCACCAAGGGGGATCGACACCGGGGAGCTGTTTTTT,CASSPRGIDTGELFF
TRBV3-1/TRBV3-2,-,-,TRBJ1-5,TGTGCCAGCAGCCAAGACAACAATCAGCCCCAGCATTTT,CASSQDNNQPQHF
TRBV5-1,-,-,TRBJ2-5,TGCGCCAGCAGCACTCATTCCGCGACCCAGTACTTC,CASSTHSATQYF